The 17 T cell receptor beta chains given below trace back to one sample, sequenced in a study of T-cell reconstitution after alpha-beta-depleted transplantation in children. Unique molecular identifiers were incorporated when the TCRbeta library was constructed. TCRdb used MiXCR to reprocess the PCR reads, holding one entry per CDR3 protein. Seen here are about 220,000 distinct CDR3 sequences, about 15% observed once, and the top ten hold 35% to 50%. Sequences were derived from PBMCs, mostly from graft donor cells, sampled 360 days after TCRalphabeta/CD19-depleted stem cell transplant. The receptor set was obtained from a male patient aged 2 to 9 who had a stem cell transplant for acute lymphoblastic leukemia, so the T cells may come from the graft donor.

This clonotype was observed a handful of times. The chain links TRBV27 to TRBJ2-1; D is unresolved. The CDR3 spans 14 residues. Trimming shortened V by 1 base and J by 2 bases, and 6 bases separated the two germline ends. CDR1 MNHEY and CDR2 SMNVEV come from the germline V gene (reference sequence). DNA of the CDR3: TGTGCCAGCAGTTTATTGGTGGCCTACAATGAGCAGTTCTTC. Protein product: CASSLLVAYNEQFF.

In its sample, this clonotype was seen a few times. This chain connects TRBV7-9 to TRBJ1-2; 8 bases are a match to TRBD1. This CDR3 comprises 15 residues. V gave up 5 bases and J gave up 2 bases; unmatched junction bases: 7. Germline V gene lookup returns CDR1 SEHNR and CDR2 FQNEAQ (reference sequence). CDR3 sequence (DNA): TGTGCCAGCAGCCCAGACAGGGGCGGCAACTATGGCTACACCTTC. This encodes CASSPDRGGNYGYTF.

The CDR3 DNA is TGTGCCAGCAGTTTACTAGCGGGGATTGAGCAGTTCTTC. The encoded protein is CASSLLAGIEQFF. The genes are TRBV2 and TRBJ2-1, with TRBD2 matching over 10 bases. Trimming at V came to 5 bases and at J to 9 bases, leaving 4 bases not matched to a gene. Germline V CDR1 and CDR2: SNHLY, FYNNEI. The CDR3 has 13 residues.

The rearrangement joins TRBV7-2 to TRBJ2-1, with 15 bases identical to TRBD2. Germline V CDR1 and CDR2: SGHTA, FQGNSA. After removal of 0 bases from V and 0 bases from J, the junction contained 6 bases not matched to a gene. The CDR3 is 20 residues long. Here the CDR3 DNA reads TGTGCCAGCAGCTTAGCCTTGGGACTAGCGGGGGGAAGCTCCTACAATGAGCAGTTCTTC. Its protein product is CASSLALGLAGGSSYNEQFF.

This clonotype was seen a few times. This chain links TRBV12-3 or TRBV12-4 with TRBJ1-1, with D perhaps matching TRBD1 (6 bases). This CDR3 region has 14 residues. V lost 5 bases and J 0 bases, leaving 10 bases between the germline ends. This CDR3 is CASSPGHLNTEAFF. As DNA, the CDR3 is TGTGCCAGCAGTCCGGGACACTTGAACACTGAAGCTTTCTTT.

The CDR3 is CASNSLQETQYF. CDR3 nucleotide sequence: TGTGCCAGCAACAGCCTTCAAGAGACCCAGTACTTC. The genes are TRBV6-6 and TRBJ2-5, with D uncertain. CDR3 length: 12 amino acids. V lost 7 bases and J lost 2, with 8 bases in between. The germline gives CDR1 MNHNY, CDR2 SVGAGI (reference sequence).

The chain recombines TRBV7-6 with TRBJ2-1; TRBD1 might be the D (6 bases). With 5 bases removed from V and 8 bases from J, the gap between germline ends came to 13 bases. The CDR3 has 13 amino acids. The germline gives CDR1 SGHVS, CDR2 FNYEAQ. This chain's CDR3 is CASSLPTGHEQFF. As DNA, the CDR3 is TGTGCCAGCAGCCTACCAACAGGGCATGAGCAGTTCTTC.

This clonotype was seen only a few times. CDR3 nucleotides: TGTGCCAGCAGTCAGCTCACAGATACGCAGTATTTT. Translated, it gives CASSQLTDTQYF. The rearrangement joins TRBV9 to TRBJ2-3; D not resolved. Germline CDR1 reads SGDLS; CDR2 reads YYNGEE. Trimming left V 5 bases short and J 2 bases short, with 6 bases between. The CDR3 covers 12 residues.

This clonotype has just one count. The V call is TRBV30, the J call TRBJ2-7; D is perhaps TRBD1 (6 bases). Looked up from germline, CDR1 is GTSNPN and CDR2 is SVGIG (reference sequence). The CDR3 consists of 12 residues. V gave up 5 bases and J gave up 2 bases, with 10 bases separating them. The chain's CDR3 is CAWSGVTYEQYF. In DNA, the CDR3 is TGTGCCTGGTCAGGGGTCACCTACGAGCAGTACTTC.

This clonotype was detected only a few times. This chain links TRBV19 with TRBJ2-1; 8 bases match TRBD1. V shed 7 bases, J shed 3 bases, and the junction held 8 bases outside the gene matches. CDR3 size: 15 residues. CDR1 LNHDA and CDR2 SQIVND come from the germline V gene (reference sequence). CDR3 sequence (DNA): TGTGCCAGTACCCAAGGACAGGGTAACTACAATGAGCAGTTCTTC. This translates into CASTQGQGNYNEQFF.

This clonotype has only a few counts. The CDR3 region is CSARDRGANTEAFF. Written as DNA, the CDR3 is TGCAGTGCTAGAGATCGGGGGGCGAACACTGAAGCTTTCTTT. The chain joins TRBV20-1 to TRBJ1-1; a possible D gene is TRBD1 (6 bases). This CDR3 contains 14 residues. The germline V gene has CDR1 DFQATT and CDR2 SNEGSKA (reference sequence). Trimming left V 0 bases short and J 1 base short, with 9 bases between.

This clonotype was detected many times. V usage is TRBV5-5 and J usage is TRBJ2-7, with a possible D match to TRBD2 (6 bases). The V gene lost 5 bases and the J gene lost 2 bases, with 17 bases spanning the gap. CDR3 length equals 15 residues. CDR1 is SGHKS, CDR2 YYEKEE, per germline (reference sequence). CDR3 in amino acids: CASRAGGQRAYEQYF. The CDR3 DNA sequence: TGTGCCAGCAGGGCCGGAGGGCAGAGAGCCTACGAGCAGTACTTC.

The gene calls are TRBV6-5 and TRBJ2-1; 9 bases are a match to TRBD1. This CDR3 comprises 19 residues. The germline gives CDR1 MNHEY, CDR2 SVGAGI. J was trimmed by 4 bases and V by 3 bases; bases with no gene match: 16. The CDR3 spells CASSYVTRTGAEFYNEQFF. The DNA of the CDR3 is TGTGCCAGCAGTTATGTTACCCGGACAGGGGCGGAATTTTACAATGAGCAGTTCTTC.

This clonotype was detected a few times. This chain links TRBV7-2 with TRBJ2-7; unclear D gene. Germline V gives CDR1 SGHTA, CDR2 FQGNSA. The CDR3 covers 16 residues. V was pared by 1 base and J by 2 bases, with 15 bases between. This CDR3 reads CASSLVRALSTYEQYF. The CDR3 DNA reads TGTGCCAGCAGCTTAGTAAGGGCCCTGAGTACCTACGAGCAGTACTTC.

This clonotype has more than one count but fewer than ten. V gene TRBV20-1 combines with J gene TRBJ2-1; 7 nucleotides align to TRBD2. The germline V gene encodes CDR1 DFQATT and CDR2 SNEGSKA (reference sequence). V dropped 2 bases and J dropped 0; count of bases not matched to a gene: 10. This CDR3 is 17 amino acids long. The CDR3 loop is CSARLWRERSSYNEQFF. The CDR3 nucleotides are TGCAGTGCTAGATTGTGGCGGGAGAGGAGCTCCTACAATGAGCAGTTCTTC.

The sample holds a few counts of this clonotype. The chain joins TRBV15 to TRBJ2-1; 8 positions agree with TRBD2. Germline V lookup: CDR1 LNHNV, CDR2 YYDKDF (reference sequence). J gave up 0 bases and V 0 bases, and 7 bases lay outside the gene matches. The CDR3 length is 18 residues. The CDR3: CATSRDGGGPPSYNEQFF. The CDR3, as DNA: TGTGCCACCAGCAGAGACGGCGGGGGGCCCCCCTCCTACAATGAGCAGTTCTTC.

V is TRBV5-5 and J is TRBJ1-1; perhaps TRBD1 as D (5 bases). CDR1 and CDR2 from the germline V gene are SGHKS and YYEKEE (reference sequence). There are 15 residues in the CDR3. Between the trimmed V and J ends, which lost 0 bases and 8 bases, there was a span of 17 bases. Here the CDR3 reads CASSLEMLGRGEAFF. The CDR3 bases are TGTGCCAGCAGCTTGGAGATGTTGGGGCGAGGAGAAGCTTTCTTT.